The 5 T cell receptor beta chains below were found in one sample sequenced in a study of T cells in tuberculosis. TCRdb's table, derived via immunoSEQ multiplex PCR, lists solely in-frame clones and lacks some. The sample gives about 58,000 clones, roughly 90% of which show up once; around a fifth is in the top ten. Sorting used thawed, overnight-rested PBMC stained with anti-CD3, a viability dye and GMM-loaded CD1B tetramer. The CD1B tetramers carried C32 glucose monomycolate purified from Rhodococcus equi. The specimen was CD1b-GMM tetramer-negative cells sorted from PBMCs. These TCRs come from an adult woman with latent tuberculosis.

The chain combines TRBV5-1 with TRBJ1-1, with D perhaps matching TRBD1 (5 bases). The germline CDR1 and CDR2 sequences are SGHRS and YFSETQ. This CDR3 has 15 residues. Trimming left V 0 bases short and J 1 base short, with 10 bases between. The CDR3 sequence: CASSLGFRGNTEAFF. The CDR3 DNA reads TGCGCCAGCAGCTTGGGCTTTAGGGGGAACACTGAAGCTTTCTTT.

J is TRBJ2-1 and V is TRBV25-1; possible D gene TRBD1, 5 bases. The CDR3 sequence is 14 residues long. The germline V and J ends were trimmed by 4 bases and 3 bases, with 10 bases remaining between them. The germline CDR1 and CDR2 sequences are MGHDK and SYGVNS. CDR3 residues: CASSVDTFYNEQFF. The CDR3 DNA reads TGTGCCAGCAGTGTGGACACGTTCTACAATGAGCAGTTCTTC.

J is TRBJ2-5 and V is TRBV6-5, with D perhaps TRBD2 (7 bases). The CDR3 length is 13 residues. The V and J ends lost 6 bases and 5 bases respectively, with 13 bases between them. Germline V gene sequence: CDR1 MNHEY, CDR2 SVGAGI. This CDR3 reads CASRGGTWETQYF. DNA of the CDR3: TGTGCCAGCAGGGGAGGGACATGGGAGACCCAGTACTTC.

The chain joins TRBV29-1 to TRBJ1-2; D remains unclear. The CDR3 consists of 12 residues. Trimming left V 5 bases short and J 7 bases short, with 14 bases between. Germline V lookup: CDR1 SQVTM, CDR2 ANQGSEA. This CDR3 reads CSVSTRSIGYTF. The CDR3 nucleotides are TGCAGCGTTTCCACACGGAGTATTGGCTACACCTTC.

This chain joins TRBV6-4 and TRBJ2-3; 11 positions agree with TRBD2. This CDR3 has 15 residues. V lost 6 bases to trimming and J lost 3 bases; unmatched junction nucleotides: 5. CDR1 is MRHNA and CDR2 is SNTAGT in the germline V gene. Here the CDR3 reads CASSMTSGVTDTQYF. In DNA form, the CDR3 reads TGTGCCAGCAGCATGACTAGCGGGGTTACAGATACGCAGTATTTT.